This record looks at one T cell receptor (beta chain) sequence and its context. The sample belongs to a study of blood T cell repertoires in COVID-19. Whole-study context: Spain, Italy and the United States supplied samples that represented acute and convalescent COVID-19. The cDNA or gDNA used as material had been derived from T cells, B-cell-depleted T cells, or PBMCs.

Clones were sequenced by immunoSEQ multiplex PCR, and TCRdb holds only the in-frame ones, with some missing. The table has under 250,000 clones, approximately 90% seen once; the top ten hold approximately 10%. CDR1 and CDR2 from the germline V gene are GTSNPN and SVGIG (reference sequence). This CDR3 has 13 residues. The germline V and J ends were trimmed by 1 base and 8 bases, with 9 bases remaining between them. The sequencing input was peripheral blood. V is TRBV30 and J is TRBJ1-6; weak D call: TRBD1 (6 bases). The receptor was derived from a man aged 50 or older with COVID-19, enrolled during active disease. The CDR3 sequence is CAWSGTADSPLHF. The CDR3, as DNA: TGTGCCTGGAGTGGGACAGCAGATTCACCCCTCCACTTT. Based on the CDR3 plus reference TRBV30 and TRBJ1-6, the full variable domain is SQTIHQWPATLVQPVGSPLSLECTVEGTSNPNLYWYRQAAGRGLQLLFYSVGIGQISSEVPQNLSASRPQDRQFILSSKKLLLSDSGFYLCAWSGTADSPLHFGNGTRLTVT.